This entry lists 23 T cell receptor beta chains sequenced from one sample in a study of CD4 T cells in relation to SARS-CoV-2 and coronaviruses. Some clones are missing from TCRdb's copy, which holds only in-frame ones; the method was immunoSEQ multiplex PCR. The sample records around 21,000 clones, over 65% being singletons. Their specific antigens are unknown. Before the COVID-19 pandemic, during about 2010-2018, CD4+ T cells were taken from unexposed donors. CD4+ T cells were isolated from the cells after 10 days of culture. Material: CD4+ T cells from PBMCs, cultured in vitro. The receptors were gathered from a human donor in good health.

This rearrangement joins TRBV9 to TRBJ1-4, with 11 bases matching TRBD1. The germline V gene has CDR1 SGDLS and CDR2 YYNGEE. The CDR3 is 15 residues long. V gave up 4 bases and J gave up 8 bases; unmatched junction bases: 7. CDR3 nucleotides: TGTGCCAGCAGCCCAGGACAGGGGGCTTGGGAAAAACTGTTTTTT. Translating gives CASSPGQGAWEKLFF.

The chain carries TRBV9 and TRBJ2-7; 15 bases match TRBD2. The CDR3 extends over 16 amino acids. CDR1 SGDLS and CDR2 YYNGEE come from the germline V gene. V shed 2 bases, J shed 7 bases, and the junction held 7 bases outside the gene matches. This chain's CDR3 is CASSVGLAGGPAEQYF. The CDR3 DNA sequence: TGTGCCAGCAGCGTCGGACTAGCGGGGGGGCCGGCGGAGCAGTACTTC.

The chain recombines TRBV2 with TRBJ2-3; D gene uncertain. Trimming removed 7 bases from V and 0 bases from J, with 17 bases in between. The CDR3 is 16 amino acids. Germline loops: CDR1 SNHLY, CDR2 FYNNEI. The CDR3 loop reads CASKAERLLSTDTQYF. The CDR3 nucleotides are TGTGCCAGCAAGGCGGAACGGCTTCTAAGCACAGATACGCAGTATTTT.

The rearrangement uses TRBV29-1 and TRBJ1-2, with D hard to call. Germline V CDR1 and CDR2: SQVTM, ANQGSEA. The CDR3 runs to 12 residues. V gave up 7 bases and J gave up 4 bases, with 13 bases separating them. CDR3 sequence reads: CSAPLRGYGYTF. The CDR3 nucleotides read TGCAGCGCCCCCCTCCGGGGCTATGGCTACACCTTC.

V is TRBV28 and J is TRBJ1-6; D perhaps matches TRBD1 (5 bases). The CDR3 extends over 14 amino acids. The V gene's germline CDR1 is MDHEN and CDR2 SYDVKM. V was pared by 7 bases and J by 14 bases, with 21 bases between. This chain's CDR3 is CASTAGLGGKSLHF. The CDR3 region has the DNA TGTGCCAGCACAGCGGGACTTGGGGGAAAATCCCTCCACTTT.

V gene TRBV6-1 combines with J gene TRBJ2-3; the match to TRBD1 covers 11 bases. V shed 0 bases and J 6 bases; nucleotides not matched to a gene: 5. Germline V lookup: CDR1 MNHNS, CDR2 SASEGT. This CDR3 spans 16 amino acids. The CDR3 DNA is TGTGCCAGCAGTGAAGCGTGGACAGGGGGCGGGGATACGCAGTATTTT. Amino acid sequence: CASSEAWTGGGDTQYF.

The rearrangement uses TRBV18 and TRBJ2-3; tentatively, D is TRBD2 (6 bases). Trimming took 0 bases from V and 2 from J, leaving 12 bases between them. The CDR3 is 16 amino acids. The germline gives CDR1 KGHSH, CDR2 LQKENI. The CDR3 reads CASSPPVRGNTDTQYF. The CDR3 coding sequence is TGTGCCAGCTCACCACCGGTGCGGGGAAACACAGATACGCAGTATTTT.

This clone was observed a few times. This chain links TRBV11-2 with TRBJ2-1, with TRBD1 as a possible D gene (6 bases). Per germline, CDR1 SGHAT and CDR2 FQNNGV. The V and J ends lost 5 bases and 0 bases respectively, with 11 bases between them. The CDR3 totals 15 residues. The CDR3 is CASSGLRGSYNEQFF. CDR3 nucleotides: TGTGCCAGCAGCGGCCTCAGGGGCTCCTACAATGAGCAGTTCTTC.

The V and J genes are TRBV7-2 and TRBJ2-6; TRBD1 matches 9 bases. The CDR3 is 17 residues long. Germline V gene sequence: CDR1 SGHTA, CDR2 FQGNSA. J lost 0 bases, V lost 7 bases, and 7 bases had no gene match. The CDR3: CASKRTGDVSGANVLTF. The CDR3 region has the DNA TGTGCCAGCAAGCGGACAGGGGACGTCTCTGGGGCCAACGTCCTGACTTTC.

This clone has only a few counts. V usage is TRBV6-2 or TRBV6-3 and J usage is TRBJ2-3; possible D gene TRBD2, 6 bases. This CDR3 has 16 residues. Germline lookup yields CDR1 MNHEY and CDR2 SVGEGT. The ends were cut back, 7 bases at V and 1 base at J, with 18 bases in the middle. DNA for the CDR3: TGTGCCAGCAACCCCCCGGAGGGTGGAGGCACAGATACGCAGTATTTT. As protein: CASNPPEGGGTDTQYF.

This clone has only a few counts. This chain links TRBV7-9 with TRBJ2-1; possible D gene TRBD2, 6 bases. There are 15 residues in the CDR3. The germline V and J ends were trimmed by 4 bases and 6 bases, with 16 bases remaining between them. Germline V CDR1 and CDR2: SEHNR, FQNEAQ (reference sequence). Here the CDR3 DNA reads TGTGCCAGCAGCTCCGACGCCGGGGGTGTCAATGAGCAGTTCTTC. As protein: CASSSDAGGVNEQFF. The full variable domain, with the rest looked up from reference TRBV7-9 and TRBJ2-1, is DTGVSQNPRHKITKRGQNVTFRCDPISEHNRLYWYRQTLGQGPEFLTYFQNEAQLEKSRLLSDRFSAERPKGSFSTLEIQRTEQGDSAMYLCASSSDAGGVNEQFFGPGTRLTVL.

The chain links TRBV12-3 or TRBV12-4 to TRBJ1-5; D is undetermined. V was cut by 3 bases and J by 7 bases, with 10 bases left in between. The CDR3 has 13 residues. DNA of the CDR3: TGTGCCAGCAGTTTGGACGGGAAGCAGCCCCAGCATTTT. It yields the protein CASSLDGKQPQHF.

V gene TRBV6-2 or TRBV6-3 combines with J gene TRBJ1-1; D is ambiguous. This CDR3 comprises 14 residues. V shed 0 bases and J shed 3 bases, with 8 bases lying between them. The V gene's germline CDR1 is MNHEY and CDR2 SVGEGT. The CDR3 sequence: CASSYSIADTEAFF. In DNA form, the CDR3 reads TGTGCCAGCAGTTACTCGATTGCGGACACTGAAGCTTTCTTT.

The rearrangement uses TRBV7-9 and TRBJ2-1; the D gene is possibly TRBD2 (5 bases). Germline lookup yields CDR1 SEHNR and CDR2 FQNEAQ (reference sequence). The V end lost 4 bases, the J end lost 9 bases, and 13 bases lay between the germline ends. This CDR3 has 13 residues. The CDR3 nucleotides are TGTGCCAGCAGCTCCCTCACGGAGGTTGAGCAGTTCTTC. It yields the protein CASSSLTEVEQFF.

The chain uses TRBV7-9 and TRBJ1-1; the D is unclear. The CDR3 has 16 residues. Germline V gene sequence: CDR1 SEHNR, CDR2 FQNEAQ (reference sequence). V was clipped by 3 bases and J by 3 bases, with 17 bases between them. This CDR3 is CASSFWRSSGDTEAFF. DNA for the CDR3: TGTGCCAGCAGCTTTTGGAGGTCTAGCGGGGACACTGAAGCTTTCTTT.

This clone turned up a few times. The chain carries TRBV9 and TRBJ1-3, with D unclear. Germline lookup yields CDR1 SGDLS and CDR2 YYNGEE. V lost 3 bases to trimming and J lost 2 bases, with 6 bases between them. The CDR3 has 13 residues. CDR3 in amino acids: CASSERPGNTIYF. The CDR3 DNA follows: TGTGCCAGCAGCGAAAGGCCTGGAAACACCATATATTTT. The full variable domain, completed using reference TRBV9 and TRBJ1-3, is DSGVTQTPKHLITATGQRVTLRCSPRSGDLSVYWYQQSLDQGLQFLIQYYNGEERAKGNILERFSAQQFPDLHSELNLSSLELGDSALYFCASSERPGNTIYFGEGSWLTVV.

This clone is medium-sized within its sample. The gene calls are TRBV19 and TRBJ1-5; 7 bases are shared with TRBD1. The V gene end was trimmed by 5 bases and the J gene end by 7 bases; junction bases not matched to a gene: 11. The CDR3 contains 15 residues. CDR1 and CDR2 from the germline V gene are LNHDA and SQIVND (reference sequence). The CDR3: CASSLAGGLKQPQHF. The CDR3 DNA reads TGTGCCAGTAGTTTGGCAGGGGGTCTTAAGCAGCCCCAGCATTTT.

The V and J genes are TRBV2 and TRBJ1-4, with a weak D call TRBD1 (5 bases). The CDR3 contains 14 residues. The V gene's germline CDR1 is SNHLY and CDR2 FYNNEI. Trimming took off 6 bases at V and 8 bases at J, with 16 bases between the two ends. CDR3 residues: CASSVGTLEEKLFF. The CDR3 DNA is TGTGCCAGCAGCGTCGGGACCCTCGAGGAAAAACTGTTTTTT.

V gene TRBV7-9 combines with J gene TRBJ1-2, with D hard to call. Germline V CDR1 and CDR2: SEHNR, FQNEAQ (reference sequence). The V gene lost 0 bases and the J gene lost 4 bases, with 6 bases spanning the gap. The CDR3 covers 13 residues. CDR3 loop: CASSLAMIYGYTF. The DNA for the CDR3 is TGTGCCAGCAGCTTAGCAATGATCTATGGCTACACCTTC.

CDR3 in DNA: TGTGCCAGCAGCTCCCGGGACAAAGAGACCCAGTACTTC. Translation: CASSSRDKETQYF. This chain uses TRBV5-8 with TRBJ2-5; possibly TRBD1 for D (6 bases). CDR1 is SGHTS, CDR2 YDEGEE, per germline. V was pared by 3 bases and J by 3 bases, with 9 bases between. The CDR3 contains 13 residues.

The CDR3 region has the DNA TGTGCCAGCAGCGCGGCCGGACGGCCGGGGCAGTACTTC. Translated, it gives CASSAAGRPGQYF. The chain has TRBV9 and TRBJ2-7; unclear D gene. The V gene's germline CDR1 is SGDLS and CDR2 YYNGEE. V was cut by 3 bases and J by 9 bases, with 16 bases left in between. This CDR3 comprises 13 residues.

J is TRBJ1-5 and V is TRBV6-5; D is unresolved. Per germline, CDR1 MNHEY and CDR2 SVGAGI. This CDR3 comprises 14 residues. V lost 4 bases and J 2 bases, leaving 9 bases between the germline ends. CDR3 residues: CASSSFGGNQPQHF. Written as DNA, the CDR3 is TGTGCCAGCAGTTCATTCGGGGGCAATCAGCCCCAGCATTTT.

This clone was counted only a few times. This chain uses TRBV7-2 with TRBJ1-2; possibly TRBD1 for D (6 bases). The CDR3 runs 12 residues. The V end lost 5 bases, the J end lost 5 bases, and 9 bases lay between the germline ends. CDR1 is SGHTA and CDR2 is FQGNSA in the germline V gene. The CDR3 is CASSLTGYGYTF. CDR3 in DNA: TGTGCCAGCAGCCTTACAGGGTATGGCTACACCTTC.